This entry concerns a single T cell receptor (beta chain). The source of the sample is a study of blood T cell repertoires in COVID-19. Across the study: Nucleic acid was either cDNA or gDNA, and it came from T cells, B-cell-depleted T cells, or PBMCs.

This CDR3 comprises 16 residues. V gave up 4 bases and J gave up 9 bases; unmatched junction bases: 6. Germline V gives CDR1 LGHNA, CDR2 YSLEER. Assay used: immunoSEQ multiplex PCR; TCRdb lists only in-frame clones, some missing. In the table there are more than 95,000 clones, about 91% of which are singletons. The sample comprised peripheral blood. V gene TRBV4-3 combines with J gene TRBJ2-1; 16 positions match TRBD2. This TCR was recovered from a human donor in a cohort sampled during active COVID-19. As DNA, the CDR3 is TGCGCCAGCAGCCCCGGGACTAGCGGGGGGGTTCTTGAGCAGTTCTTC. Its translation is CASSPGTSGGVLEQFF.